This record looks at one T cell receptor beta chain sequence and its context. The antigen remains undetermined. These data belong to a study of cytomegalovirus exposure and HLA in healthy donors. Study conclusions and caveats: Certain sequence variants were highly shared and formed a cluster, and this cluster was likely a sequencing artifact. Associated with cytomegalovirus, according to the listing, were 150 to 200 TCR beta chains.

This CDR3 spans 15 amino acids. Deletions cut 10 bases from V and 4 bases from J, with 23 bases between. Looked up from germline, CDR1 is SGHDT and CDR2 is YYEEEE. It was with 60 Vbeta and 13 Jbeta primers that the PCR ran. Data came from immunoSEQ multiplex PCR; TCRdb stores just in-frame clones and leaves some out. This table has about 160,000 clones, about three quarters appearing once. The rearrangement links TRBV5-6 to TRBJ2-5; tentatively, D is TRBD2 (7 bases). The sample comprised PBMCs. The receptor was isolated from a woman between 50 and 59 years old in good health and CMV-seropositive. The CDR3 DNA follows: TGTGCCTCTAGCGGTCAGGGGATGGGAGGAGAGACCCAGTACTTC. Its translation is CASSGQGMGGETQYF. The complete variable domain, with remaining parts taken from reference TRBV5-6 and TRBJ2-5, reads DAGVTQSPTHLIKTRGQQVTLRCSPKSGHDTVSWYQQALGQGPQFIFQYYEEEERQRGNFPDRFSGHQFPNYSSELNVNALLLGDSALYLCASSGQGMGGETQYFGPGTRLLVL.